One sample yielded the 26 T cell receptor beta chains listed below, sequenced in a study of blood T cell repertoires in COVID-19. Data came from immunoSEQ multiplex PCR; TCRdb stores just in-frame clones and leaves some out. This sample has 250,000 to 300,000 clones, with approximately 85% found just once. The sample taken for sequencing was peripheral blood. The receptors come from a woman aged 70-85 years with acute or convalescent COVID-19.

The rearrangement links TRBV27 to TRBJ1-6; D remains unclear. CDR3 length: 13 amino acids. V lost 6 bases and J 3 bases, leaving 6 bases between the germline ends. Germline V CDR1 and CDR2: MNHEY, SMNVEV (reference sequence). The CDR3 here is CASSRDYNSPLHF. The CDR3 DNA follows: TGTGCCAGCAGCCGGGACTATAATTCACCCCTCCACTTT.

The rearrangement uses TRBV20-1 and TRBJ2-1; D remains ambiguous. V dropped 3 bases and J dropped 5 bases, with 11 bases sitting between them. There are 13 residues in the CDR3. Germline CDR1 reads DFQATT; CDR2 reads SNEGSKA (reference sequence). The CDR3 nucleotides read TGCAGTGCTAGTCCTAGGTTCGACAATGAGCAGTTCTTC. It translates to CSASPRFDNEQFF.

The sample holds a few counts of this clone. The chain recombines TRBV9 with TRBJ2-1; maybe TRBD1 (5 bases). The germline V and J ends were trimmed by 0 bases and 7 bases, with 8 bases remaining between them. CDR1 SGDLS and CDR2 YYNGEE come from the germline V gene. The CDR3 spans 13 residues. This chain's CDR3 is CASSVGQLNEQFF. Written as DNA, the CDR3 is TGTGCCAGCAGCGTAGGACAGCTAAATGAGCAGTTCTTC.

The chain is built from TRBV25-1 and TRBJ1-2, with no clear D. Germline loops: CDR1 MGHDK, CDR2 SYGVNS. This CDR3 region has 12 residues. V was shortened by 3 bases and J by 4 bases, with 6 bases between the two germline ends. The CDR3 nucleotides are TGTGCCAGCAGTGACGGCGGCTATGGCTACACCTTC. It codes for CASSDGGYGYTF.

The chain employs TRBV18 and TRBJ1-2, with 8 bases lining up with TRBD1. This CDR3 has 16 amino acids. Per the germline V gene, CDR1 is KGHSH and CDR2 is LQKENI. V shed 2 bases and J 6 bases; nucleotides not matched to a gene: 11. In nucleotides, the CDR3 is TGTGCCAGCTCACCATGGACAGGGCAATCCTCACATGGCTACACCTTC. Its protein product is CASSPWTGQSSHGYTF.

The V gene is TRBV6-5, the J gene TRBJ1-5; D gene unclear. CDR3 length: 15 residues. CDR1 is MNHEY and CDR2 is SVGAGI in the germline V gene. V lost 5 bases, J lost 4 bases, and 15 bases lay in between. In DNA, the CDR3 is TGTGCCAGCAGTCCCAGATCGGGGTTAAATCAGCCCCAGCATTTT. Translating it yields CASSPRSGLNQPQHF.

The V call is TRBV10-2, the J call TRBJ1-5, with D unresolved. The CDR3 has 14 residues. Trimming pared 4 bases from V and 4 bases from J, leaving 11 bases between. Germline assignment: CDR1 WSHSY and CDR2 SAAADI. DNA for the CDR3: TGCGCCAGCAGTGGTGGTCCACAAAATCAGCCCCAGCATTTT. Translation gives CASSGGPQNQPQHF.

The chain carries TRBV10-1 and TRBJ2-2; 9 nucleotides agree with TRBD1. Germline values: CDR1 WNHNN, CDR2 SYGVQD (reference sequence). J gave up 6 bases and V 4 bases, and 3 bases lay outside the gene matches. The CDR3 length is 14 residues. CDR3 nucleotide sequence: TGCGCCAGCAGTGGACAGGGGGGGGCCGGGGAGCTGTTTTTT. This gives the protein CASSGQGGAGELFF.

The count of this clone is one. The rearrangement uses TRBV4-1 and TRBJ2-1; the match to TRBD2 covers 7 bases. The germline V gene encodes CDR1 MGHRA and CDR2 YSYEKL. CDR3 length: 15 amino acids. The J segment lost 0 bases and the V segment lost 10 bases, leaving 9 bases of the junction unmatched. The CDR3 loop is CATGGAGDSYNEQFF. Written as DNA, the CDR3 is TGCGCCACCGGTGGGGCGGGGGACTCCTACAATGAGCAGTTCTTC.

The genes are TRBV24-1 and TRBJ2-1; D is possibly TRBD1 (6 bases). The V end lost 6 bases, the J end lost 4 bases, and 12 bases lay between the germline ends. CDR3 length: 14 amino acids. CDR1 is KGHDR, CDR2 SFDVKD, per germline. The CDR3 region is CATSQGQSYNEQFF. As DNA, the CDR3 is TGTGCCACCAGTCAGGGGCAGTCTTACAATGAGCAGTTCTTC.

The sample holds a few counts of this clone. The rearrangement links TRBV7-2 to TRBJ1-1, with 7 bases aligning to TRBD1. Germline values: CDR1 SGHTA, CDR2 FQGNSA. The V and J ends lost 6 bases and 7 bases, in that order; junction bases with no gene match: 8. There are 13 residues in the CDR3. The CDR3, as DNA: TGTGCCAGCAGTCGGGGACAGCTCCTTGAAGCTTTCTTT. This sequence encodes CASSRGQLLEAFF.

The chain has TRBV6-5 and TRBJ1-1, with 7 bases fitting TRBD1. The ends lost 6 bases at V and 2 bases at J; junction bases unmatched: 6. Germline CDR1 is MNHEY and CDR2 is SVGAGI. This CDR3 comprises 14 residues. This chain's CDR3 is CASSPGTANTEAFF. The CDR3 DNA is TGTGCCAGCAGCCCCGGGACAGCCAACACTGAAGCTTTCTTT.

As concerns this clone: The sample has other DNA sequences that encode this CDR3 too. This chain links TRBV10-3 with TRBJ1-5; 12 bases map to TRBD1. In germline, CDR1 is ENHRY, CDR2 SYGVKD. Trimming at V came to 2 bases and at J to 3 bases, leaving 2 bases not matched to a gene. The CDR3 has 16 residues. CDR3 sequence (DNA): TGTGCCATCAGTGAGGGGGACAGGGGGCCCAATCAGCCCCAGCATTTT. Protein: CAISEGDRGPNQPQHF.

The CDR3 DNA reads TGTGCCAGTAGTACTATCGGGGGGACAGGAGCTTTGGCCTCACCCCTCCACTTT. Amino acids: CASSTIGGTGALASPLHF. The rearrangement uses TRBV19 and TRBJ1-6; 8 bases fit TRBD1. V was pared by 4 bases and J by 10 bases, with 18 bases of the junction left unmatched. The CDR3 contains 18 residues. Germline loops: CDR1 LNHDA, CDR2 SQIVND (reference sequence).

The chain recombines TRBV18 with TRBJ2-7; TRBD2 matches 7 bases. The V segment lost 4 bases and the J segment 4 bases; nucleotides outside the gene matches: 4. The CDR3 totals 13 residues. CDR1 is KGHSH, CDR2 LQKENI, per germline. The CDR3 nucleotides are TGTGCCAGCTCACTAACGGGGGGATACGAGCAGTACTTC. Translating it yields CASSLTGGYEQYF. Drawing the rest from reference TRBV18 and TRBJ2-7, the complete variable domain is NAGVMQNPRHLVRRRGQEARLRCSPMKGHSHVYWYRQLPEEGLKFMVYLQKENIIDESGMPKERFSAEFPKEGPSILRIQQVVRGDSAAYFCASSLTGGYEQYFGPGTRLTVT.

This clone was counted between two and nine times. The gene calls are TRBV5-4 and TRBJ1-1; D remains ambiguous. The CDR3 sequence is 13 residues long. V gave up 0 bases and J gave up 7 bases, with 10 bases separating them. Germline assignment: CDR1 SGHNT and CDR2 YYREEE (reference sequence). The CDR3: CASSLDSRVEAFF. As DNA, the CDR3 is TGTGCCAGCAGCTTGGATTCGCGGGTTGAAGCTTTCTTT. The full variable domain, rest sourced from reference TRBV5-4 and TRBJ1-1, is ETGVTQSPTHLIKTRGQQVTLRCSSQSGHNTVSWYQQALGQGPQFIFQYYREEENGRGNFPPRFSGLQFPNYSSELNVNALELDDSALYLCASSLDSRVEAFFGQGTRLTVV.

In the case of this clone: This sample also contains other DNA sequences that code for the same CDR3. The V and J genes are TRBV3-1 (or the pseudogene TRBV3-2) and TRBJ2-7, with D uncertain. This CDR3 comprises 12 residues. V dropped 4 bases and J dropped 0 bases, with 4 bases sitting between them. Germline V gene lookup returns CDR1 LGHDT and CDR2 YNNKEL (reference sequence). CDR3 region: CASSRYSYEQYF. The CDR3 coding sequence is TGTGCCAGCAGCCGCTACTCCTACGAGCAGTACTTC.

The CDR3 nucleotides read TGTGCCAGCAGGGTGGCGGTTGACAATTCACCCCTCCACTTT. Its protein is CASRVAVDNSPLHF. The chain recombines TRBV6-5 with TRBJ1-6; D gene unclear. Trimming took off 6 bases at V and 7 bases at J, with 13 bases between the two ends. The CDR3 sequence is 14 residues long. In germline, CDR1 is MNHEY, CDR2 SVGAGI.

This chain links TRBV6-5 with TRBJ2-7, with D perhaps matching TRBD1 (6 bases). The germline V gene has CDR1 MNHEY and CDR2 SVGAGI. V gave up 6 bases and J gave up 5 bases, with 17 bases separating them. This CDR3 has 14 amino acids. CDR3 coding DNA: TGTGCCAGCAGAAAACCCGGACAGACCCACGAGCAGTACTTC. It is translated as CASRKPGQTHEQYF.

This chain connects TRBV5-1 to TRBJ1-2, with TRBD1 as a possible D gene (6 bases). V was shortened by 4 bases and J by 8 bases, with 15 bases between the two germline ends. The CDR3 sequence is 13 residues long. Germline V gives CDR1 SGHRS, CDR2 YFSETQ. CDR3 loop: CASSNTGLGGYTF. For the CDR3, the DNA is TGCGCCAGCAGCAACACAGGGTTGGGGGGCTACACCTTC.

The chain has TRBV9 and TRBJ1-5; D unclear. Germline V CDR1 and CDR2: SGDLS, YYNGEE. The CDR3 is made up of 14 amino acids. V was pared by 3 bases and J by 10 bases, with 17 bases between. The CDR3, as DNA: TGTGCCAGCAGCGGGAGTCAATCAATCAGCCCCCAGCATTTT. Protein: CASSGSQSISPQHF.

The chain is built from TRBV7-9 and TRBJ2-3, with a possible D match to TRBD2 (6 bases). Trimming cost V 7 bases and J 6 bases, with 20 bases left between them. This CDR3 is 15 amino acids long. CDR1 and CDR2 (germline): SEHNR, FQNEAQ (reference sequence). In DNA form, the CDR3 reads TGTGCCAGCAACCCGATGGGACTCCGCGGGGATACGCAGTATTTT. It yields the protein CASNPMGLRGDTQYF. Supplemented by reference TRBV7-9 and TRBJ2-3, the full variable domain reads DTGVSQNPRHKITKRGQNVTFRCDPISEHNRLYWYRQTLGQGPEFLTYFQNEAQLEKSRLLSDRFSAERPKGSFSTLEIQRTEQGDSAMYLCASNPMGLRGDTQYFGPGTRLTVL.

The chain has TRBV19 and TRBJ1-5; the match to TRBD1 covers 11 bases. Germline V gene sequence: CDR1 LNHDA, CDR2 SQIVND (reference sequence). This CDR3 spans 16 amino acids. V was pared by 2 bases and J by 1 base, with 1 base of the junction left unmatched. The CDR3 loop is CASSIRTGGSNQPQHF. The CDR3 DNA follows: TGTGCCAGTAGTATAAGGACAGGGGGCAGCAATCAGCCCCAGCATTTT.

This sequence joins TRBV18 and TRBJ1-2, with D maybe TRBD1 (5 bases). Trimming took 4 bases from V and 6 from J, leaving 12 bases between them. The CDR3 sequence is 13 residues long. Per germline, CDR1 KGHSH and CDR2 LQKENI. CDR3 sequence (DNA): TGTGCCAGCTCACAGCAGGAAGGGGATGGCTACACCTTC. It encodes CASSQQEGDGYTF.

The chain joins TRBV6-5 to TRBJ2-3; D not resolved. Germline V lookup: CDR1 MNHEY, CDR2 SVGAGI. This CDR3 is 13 amino acids long. V was cut by 6 bases and J by 5 bases, with 12 bases left in between. The CDR3 nucleotides are TGTGCCAGCAGCCTACCCCCCCGAGATACGCAGTATTTT. The encoded protein is CASSLPPRDTQYF.

The rearrangement links TRBV6-5 to TRBJ1-2, with 9 bases fitting TRBD1. Losses at the gene ends were 4 bases for V and 6 bases for J; bases not matched to a gene: 6. Germline CDR1 MNHEY, CDR2 SVGAGI. This CDR3 comprises 14 residues. The CDR3: CASSLRTGDHGYTF. CDR3 DNA sequence: TGTGCCAGCAGTTTGAGGACAGGGGACCATGGCTACACCTTC.